This entry concerns a single T cell receptor beta chain. Its target is not known. The sample is drawn from a study of T cell responses to AZD1222 COVID-19 vaccine. This CDR3 is 15 amino acids long. V lost 5 bases to trimming and J lost 3 bases, with 14 bases between them. From germline, CDR1 is MDHEN and CDR2 SYDVKM. Profiled with immunoSEQ multiplex PCR; TCRdb holds only in-frame clones, not every one. The table records 250,000 to 300,000 clones, 90% to 95% of them present only once. General study results and limits: Spike regions recognized by vaccine-associated CD4 TCRs spanned the protein, led by 160-218 and 743-854. Of spike-specific TCRs, nearly half reportedly target regions left unmutated in variants. Seropositivity was recorded at baseline in only 6 or 7 AZD1222 recipients. Donors were mostly white British, more females; clonal diversity possibly underestimated.

V usage is TRBV28 and J usage is TRBJ1-5, with TRBD1 as a possible D gene (5 bases). The source material was peripheral blood, sampled 28 days after the second AZD1222 dose. The sequence came from an adult who received the AZD1222 COVID-19 vaccine. In nucleotides, the CDR3 is TGTGCCAGCAGTCCAACGGGACGGATCAATCAGCCCCAGCATTTT. Its protein product is CASSPTGRINQPQHF.